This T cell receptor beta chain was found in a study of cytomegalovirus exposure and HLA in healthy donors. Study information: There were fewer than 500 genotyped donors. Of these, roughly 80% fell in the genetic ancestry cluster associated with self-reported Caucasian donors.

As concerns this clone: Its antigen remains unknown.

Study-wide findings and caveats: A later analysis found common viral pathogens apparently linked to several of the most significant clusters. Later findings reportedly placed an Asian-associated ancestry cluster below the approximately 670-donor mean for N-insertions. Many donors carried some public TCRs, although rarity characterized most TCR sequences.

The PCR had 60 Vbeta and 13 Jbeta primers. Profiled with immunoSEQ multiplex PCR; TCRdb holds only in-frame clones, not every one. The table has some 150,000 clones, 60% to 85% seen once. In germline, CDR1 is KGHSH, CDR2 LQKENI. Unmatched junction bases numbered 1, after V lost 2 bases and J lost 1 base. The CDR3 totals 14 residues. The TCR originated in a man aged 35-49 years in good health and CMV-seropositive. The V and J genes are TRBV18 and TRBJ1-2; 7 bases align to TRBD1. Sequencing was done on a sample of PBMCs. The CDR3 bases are TGTGCCAGCTCACCATCAGGGGGTAACTATGGCTACACCTTC. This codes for CASSPSGGNYGYTF.